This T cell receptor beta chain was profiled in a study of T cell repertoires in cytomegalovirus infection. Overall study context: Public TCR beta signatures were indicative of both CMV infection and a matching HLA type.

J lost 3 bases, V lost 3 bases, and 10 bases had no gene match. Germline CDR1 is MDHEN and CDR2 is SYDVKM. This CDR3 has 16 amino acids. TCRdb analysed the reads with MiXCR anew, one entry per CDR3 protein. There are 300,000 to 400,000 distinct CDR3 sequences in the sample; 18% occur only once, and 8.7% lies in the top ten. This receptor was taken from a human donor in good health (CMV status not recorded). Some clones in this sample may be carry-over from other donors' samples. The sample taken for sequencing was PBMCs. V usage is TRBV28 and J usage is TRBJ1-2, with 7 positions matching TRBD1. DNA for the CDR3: TGTGCCAGCAGTTTTACTGAGGGGGCTTACGACTATGGCTACACCTTC. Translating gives CASSFTEGAYDYGYTF.